The 5 T cell receptor beta chains in this list originate from one sample, sequenced in a study of T-cell reconstitution after alpha-beta-depleted transplantation in children. This sample's TCRbeta library carried unique molecular identifier barcodes. Each CDR3 protein gets one entry after TCRdb re-called the PCR reads with MiXCR. The table includes 700,000 to 950,000 distinct CDR3 sequences, 16% detected once. The sample consisted of PBMCs, mostly from graft donor cells, taken 360 days after TCRalphabeta/CD19-depleted stem cell transplant. The receptor set was obtained from a male patient between 10 and 17 years old who had a stem cell transplant for acute lymphoblastic leukemia, so the T cells may come from the graft donor.

The V and J genes are TRBV20-1 and TRBJ2-1; the match to TRBD2 covers 8 bases. CDR1 is DFQATT, CDR2 SNEGSKA, per germline (reference sequence). This CDR3 comprises 16 residues. J gave up 1 base and V 0 bases, and 5 bases lay outside the gene matches. The CDR3 protein is CSARDPGGRSYNEQFF. The CDR3 nucleotides read TGCAGTGCTAGAGATCCGGGGGGGAGATCCTACAATGAGCAGTTCTTC.

V gene TRBV7-2 combines with J gene TRBJ2-7; D might be TRBD2 (6 bases). Germline V gene sequence: CDR1 SGHTA, CDR2 FQGNSA. This CDR3 has 16 residues. The V and J ends lost 1 base and 4 bases respectively, with 17 bases between them. CDR3 sequence reads: CASSLGSASDDYEQYF. Written as DNA, the CDR3 is TGTGCCAGCAGCTTAGGATCGGCTAGCGACGATTACGAGCAGTACTTC.

The table lists this clonotype with many counts. The V gene is TRBV6-5, the J gene TRBJ2-7; possibly TRBD1 for D (5 bases). The CDR3 spans 15 residues. Germline lookup yields CDR1 MNHEY and CDR2 SVGAGI. The V gene lost 2 bases and the J gene lost 2 bases, with 13 bases spanning the gap. CDR3 coding DNA: TGTGCCAGCAGTTACGACAGCCCTTCCGCCTACGAGCAGTACTTC. This sequence encodes CASSYDSPSAYEQYF.

The J gene is TRBJ2-1, the V gene TRBV12-3 or TRBV12-4, with 13 bases fitting TRBD2. The CDR3 consists of 15 residues. The V and J ends lost 7 bases and 10 bases, in that order; junction bases with no gene match: 10. The CDR3 spells CASTKGLAGREEQFF. CDR3 DNA sequence: TGTGCCAGCACGAAGGGACTAGCGGGAAGGGAGGAGCAGTTCTTC.

The chain employs TRBV5-1 and TRBJ2-7; 13 bases map to TRBD2. Germline-derived CDR1 and CDR2 are SGHRS and YFSETQ. The CDR3 length is 16 residues. V lost 5 bases and J lost 0; bases outside the gene matches: 5. The CDR3 loop reads CASSGLAGALSYEQYF. As DNA, the CDR3 is TGCGCCAGCAGTGGACTAGCGGGAGCCCTCTCCTACGAGCAGTACTTC.